Included here is one T cell receptor beta chain sequence, with context. The time point here: recipient sample about 28 days before transplant, after cytoreduction. Germline CDR1 is MNHEY and CDR2 is SVGAGI. V trimming: 2 bases; J trimming: 4 bases; junction bases outside the gene matches: 8. The CDR3 loop spans 15 amino acids. The sample is drawn from a study of T cell clonotyping in hematopoietic cell transplantation. Here immunoSEQ multiplex PCR was the method, and the copy in TCRdb shows in-frame clones only, minus some. Among about 76,000 clones listed, less than 96% were seen once. Specimen: peripheral blood mononuclear cells, collected before stem cell transplant. The sequence came from a woman aged 45-65 years with acute myeloid leukemia. Some clones in this sample may be carry-over from other donors' samples. This rearrangement joins TRBV6-5 to TRBJ2-7; 7 bases agree with TRBD1. CDR3 region: CASSYQTARGYEQYF. The CDR3 coding sequence is TGTGCCAGCAGTTACCAAACGGCCAGGGGGTACGAGCAGTACTTC.